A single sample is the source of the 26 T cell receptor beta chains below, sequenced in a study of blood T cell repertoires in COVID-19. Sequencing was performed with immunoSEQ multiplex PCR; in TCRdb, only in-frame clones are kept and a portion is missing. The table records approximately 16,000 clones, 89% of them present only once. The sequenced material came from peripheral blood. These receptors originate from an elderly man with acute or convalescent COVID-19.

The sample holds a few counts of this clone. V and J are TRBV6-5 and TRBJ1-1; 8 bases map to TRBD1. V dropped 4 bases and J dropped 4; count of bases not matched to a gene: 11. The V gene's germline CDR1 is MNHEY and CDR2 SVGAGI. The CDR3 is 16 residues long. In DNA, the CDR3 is TGTGCCAGCAGTTCAGGGGGCTTCAAGGTAAGCACTGAAGCTTTCTTT. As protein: CASSSGGFKVSTEAFF.

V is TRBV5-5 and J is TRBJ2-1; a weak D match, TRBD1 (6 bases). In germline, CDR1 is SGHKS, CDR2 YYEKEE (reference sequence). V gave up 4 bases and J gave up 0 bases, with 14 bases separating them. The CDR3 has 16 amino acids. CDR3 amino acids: CASSLFTGSSYNEQFF. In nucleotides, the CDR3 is TGTGCCAGCAGCCTGTTCACAGGGTCCTCCTACAATGAGCAGTTCTTC.

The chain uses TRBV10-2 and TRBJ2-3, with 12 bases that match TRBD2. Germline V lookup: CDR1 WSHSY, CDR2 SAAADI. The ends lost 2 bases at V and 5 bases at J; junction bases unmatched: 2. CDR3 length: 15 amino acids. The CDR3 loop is CASSEGGLAGDTQYF. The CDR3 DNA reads TGCGCCAGCAGTGAGGGGGGACTAGCGGGAGATACGCAGTATTTT.

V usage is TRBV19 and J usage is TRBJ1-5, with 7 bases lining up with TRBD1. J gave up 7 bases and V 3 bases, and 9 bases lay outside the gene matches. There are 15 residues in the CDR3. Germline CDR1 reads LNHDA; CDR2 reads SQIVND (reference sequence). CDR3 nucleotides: TGTGCCAGTAGTATGAGGGGAACAGGGGTGCAGCCCCAGCATTTT. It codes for CASSMRGTGVQPQHF.

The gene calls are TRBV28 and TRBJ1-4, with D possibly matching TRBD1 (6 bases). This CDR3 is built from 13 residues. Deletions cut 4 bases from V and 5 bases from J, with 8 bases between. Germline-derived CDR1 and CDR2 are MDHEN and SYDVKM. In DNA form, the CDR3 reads TGTGCCAGCAGTTCCGGACAGAATGAAAAACTGTTTTTT. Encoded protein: CASSSGQNEKLFF.

The CDR3 reads CASARTGAGSPLHF. CDR3 nucleotides: TGTGCCAGCGCCCGGACAGGGGCCGGTTCACCCCTCCACTTT. The V and J genes are TRBV27 and TRBJ1-6, with 9 positions matching TRBD1. CDR1 is MNHEY and CDR2 is SMNVEV in the germline V gene (reference sequence). This CDR3 contains 14 residues. Losses at the gene ends were 8 bases for V and 9 bases for J; bases not matched to a gene: 8.

The CDR3 nucleotides are TGTGCCTGGAGTGCCCTCGCTAGTCAGCCCCAGCATTTT. Its translation: CAWSALASQPQHF. This chain links TRBV30 with TRBJ1-5; D remains ambiguous. The V and J ends lost 1 base and 6 bases respectively, with 10 bases between them. The CDR3 runs to 13 residues. CDR1 is GTSNPN and CDR2 is SVGIG in the germline V gene (reference sequence). Variable domain in full (rest from reference TRBV30 and TRBJ1-5): SQTIHQWPATLVQPVGSPLSLECTVEGTSNPNLYWYRQAAGRGLQLLFYSVGIGQISSEVPQNLSASRPQDRQFILSSKKLLLSDSGFYLCAWSALASQPQHFGDGTRLSIL.

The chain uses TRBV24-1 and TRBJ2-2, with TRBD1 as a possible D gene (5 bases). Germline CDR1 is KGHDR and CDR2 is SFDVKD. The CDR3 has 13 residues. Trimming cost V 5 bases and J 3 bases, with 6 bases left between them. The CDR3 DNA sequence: TGTGCCACCAGTGGCAGGGACACCGGGGAGCTGTTTTTT. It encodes CATSGRDTGELFF.

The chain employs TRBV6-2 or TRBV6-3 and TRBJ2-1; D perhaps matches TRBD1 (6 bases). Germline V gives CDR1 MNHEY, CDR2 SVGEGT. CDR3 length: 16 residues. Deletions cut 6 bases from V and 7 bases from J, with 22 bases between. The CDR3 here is CASSRPPAAQGNEQFF. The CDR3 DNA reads TGTGCCAGCAGCCGCCCCCCTGCCGCACAGGGAAATGAGCAGTTCTTC.

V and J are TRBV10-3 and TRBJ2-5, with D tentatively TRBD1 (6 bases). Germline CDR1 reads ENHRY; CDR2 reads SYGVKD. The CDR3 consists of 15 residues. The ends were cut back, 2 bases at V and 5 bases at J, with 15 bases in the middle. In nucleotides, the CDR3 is TGTGCCATCAGTGAGCCCCGGCAGGGGATGGAGACCCAGTACTTC. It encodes CAISEPRQGMETQYF.

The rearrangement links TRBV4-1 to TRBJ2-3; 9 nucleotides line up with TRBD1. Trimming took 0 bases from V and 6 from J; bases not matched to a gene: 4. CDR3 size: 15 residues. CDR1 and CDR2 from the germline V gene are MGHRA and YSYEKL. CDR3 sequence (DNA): TGCGCCAGCAGCCAAGAAGGGACAGGGTATGATACGCAGTATTTT. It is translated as CASSQEGTGYDTQYF.

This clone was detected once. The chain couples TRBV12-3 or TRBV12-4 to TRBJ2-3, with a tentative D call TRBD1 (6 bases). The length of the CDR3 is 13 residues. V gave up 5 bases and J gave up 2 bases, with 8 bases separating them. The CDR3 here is CASSRTDTDTQYF. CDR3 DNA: TGTGCCAGCAGTCGGACAGACACAGATACGCAGTATTTT.

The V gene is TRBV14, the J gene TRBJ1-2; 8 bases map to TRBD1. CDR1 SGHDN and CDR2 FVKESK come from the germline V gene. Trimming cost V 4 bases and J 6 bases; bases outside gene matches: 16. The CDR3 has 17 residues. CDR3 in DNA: TGTGCCAGCAGCCCCGTGTTAACCAGGGGGCCAACGCATGGCTACACCTTC. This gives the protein CASSPVLTRGPTHGYTF. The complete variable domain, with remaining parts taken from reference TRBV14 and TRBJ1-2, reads EAGVTQFPSHSVIEKGQTVTLRCDPISGHDNLYWYRRVMGKEIKFLLHFVKESKQDESGMPNNRFLAERTGGTYSTLKVQPAELEDSGVYFCASSPVLTRGPTHGYTFGSGTRLTVV.

CDR3 DNA sequence: TGTGCCAGCAGCTTAGATGGGGGGGGCACCGAGACCCAGTACTTC. It specifies CASSLDGGGTETQYF. This chain links TRBV5-4 with TRBJ2-5; weak D call: TRBD2 (7 bases). The CDR3 contains 15 residues. Per the germline V gene, CDR1 is SGHNT and CDR2 is YYREEE (reference sequence). The V gene lost 2 bases and the J gene lost 5 bases, with 16 bases spanning the gap.

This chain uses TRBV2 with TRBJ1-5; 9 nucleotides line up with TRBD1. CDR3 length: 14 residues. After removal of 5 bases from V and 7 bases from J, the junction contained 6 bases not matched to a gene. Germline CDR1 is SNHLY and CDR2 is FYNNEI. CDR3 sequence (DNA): TGTGCCAGCAGTCGACAGGGGGAAAACCAGCCCCAGCATTTT. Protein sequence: CASSRQGENQPQHF.

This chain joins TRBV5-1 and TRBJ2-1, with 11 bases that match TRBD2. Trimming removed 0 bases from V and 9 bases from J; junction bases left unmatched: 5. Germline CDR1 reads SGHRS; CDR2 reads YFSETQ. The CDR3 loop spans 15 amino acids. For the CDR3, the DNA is TGCGCCAGCAGCTTGGTAGCGGGAGGGCTTGTTGAGCAGTTCTTC. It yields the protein CASSLVAGGLVEQFF.

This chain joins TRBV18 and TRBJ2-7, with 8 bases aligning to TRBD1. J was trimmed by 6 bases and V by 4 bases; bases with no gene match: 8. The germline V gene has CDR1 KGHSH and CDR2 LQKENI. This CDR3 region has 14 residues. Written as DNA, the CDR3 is TGTGCCAGCTCACTGCCGACAGGGGATATCGAGCAGTACTTC. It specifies CASSLPTGDIEQYF.

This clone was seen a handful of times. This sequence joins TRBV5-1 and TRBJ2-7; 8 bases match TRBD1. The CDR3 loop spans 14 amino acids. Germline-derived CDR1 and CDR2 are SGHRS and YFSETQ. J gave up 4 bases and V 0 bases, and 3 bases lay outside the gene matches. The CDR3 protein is CASSLGTGIYEQYF. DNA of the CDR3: TGCGCCAGCAGCTTGGGGACAGGGATATACGAGCAGTACTTC.

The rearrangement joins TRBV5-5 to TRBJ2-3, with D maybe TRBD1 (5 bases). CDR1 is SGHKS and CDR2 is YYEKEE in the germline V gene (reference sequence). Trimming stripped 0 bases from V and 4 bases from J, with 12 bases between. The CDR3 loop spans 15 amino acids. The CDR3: CASSLGHTGPDTQYF. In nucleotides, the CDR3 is TGTGCCAGCAGCTTGGGTCATACAGGTCCAGATACGCAGTATTTT.

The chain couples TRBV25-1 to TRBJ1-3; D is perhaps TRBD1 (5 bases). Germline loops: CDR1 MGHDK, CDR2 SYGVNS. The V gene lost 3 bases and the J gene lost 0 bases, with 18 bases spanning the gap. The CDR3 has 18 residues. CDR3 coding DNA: TGTGCCAGCAGTGAGACTGTTCAGGGATTCAGCTCTGGAAACACCATATATTTT. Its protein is CASSETVQGFSSGNTIYF.

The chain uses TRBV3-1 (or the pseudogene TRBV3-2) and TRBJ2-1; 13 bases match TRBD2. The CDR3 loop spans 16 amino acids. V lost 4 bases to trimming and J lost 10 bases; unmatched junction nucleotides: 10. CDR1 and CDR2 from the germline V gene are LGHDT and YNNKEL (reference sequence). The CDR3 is CASSRSLAGGPGEQFF. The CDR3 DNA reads TGTGCCAGCAGCCGTTCACTAGCGGGAGGGCCCGGGGAGCAGTTCTTC.

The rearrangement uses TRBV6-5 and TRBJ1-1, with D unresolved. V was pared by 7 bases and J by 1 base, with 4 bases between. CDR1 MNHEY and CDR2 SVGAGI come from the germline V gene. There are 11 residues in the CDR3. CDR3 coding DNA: TGTGCCAGCAAAGCGAACACTGAAGCTTTCTTT. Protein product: CASKANTEAFF.

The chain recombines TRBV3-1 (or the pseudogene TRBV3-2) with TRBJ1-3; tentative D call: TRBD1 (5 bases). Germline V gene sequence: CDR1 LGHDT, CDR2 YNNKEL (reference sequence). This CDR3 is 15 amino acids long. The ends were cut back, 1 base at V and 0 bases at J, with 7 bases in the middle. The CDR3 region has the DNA TGTGCCAGCAGCCAAGCGACAGTCTCTGGAAACACCATATATTTT. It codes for CASSQATVSGNTIYF.

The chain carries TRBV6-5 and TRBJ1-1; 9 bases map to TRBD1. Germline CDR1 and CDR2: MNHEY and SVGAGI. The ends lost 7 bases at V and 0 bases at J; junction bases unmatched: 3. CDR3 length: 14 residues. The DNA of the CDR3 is TGTGCCAGCAATGGACAGGGGATGAACACTGAAGCTTTCTTT. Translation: CASNGQGMNTEAFF.

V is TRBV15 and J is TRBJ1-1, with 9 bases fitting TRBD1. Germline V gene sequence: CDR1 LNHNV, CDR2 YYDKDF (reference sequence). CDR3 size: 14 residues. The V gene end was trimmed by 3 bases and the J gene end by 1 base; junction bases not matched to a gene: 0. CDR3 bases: TGTGCCACCAGCAGGGACAGGGGGAACACTGAAGCTTTCTTT. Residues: CATSRDRGNTEAFF.

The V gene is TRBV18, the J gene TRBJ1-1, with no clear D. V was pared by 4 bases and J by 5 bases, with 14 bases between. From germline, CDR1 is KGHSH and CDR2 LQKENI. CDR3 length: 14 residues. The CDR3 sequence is CASSLDLEWTEAFF. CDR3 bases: TGTGCCAGCTCACTAGACCTGGAGTGGACTGAAGCTTTCTTT.